This T cell receptor (beta chain) was retrieved from a study of CD8 T cells in Susac syndrome. Reverse transcription of roughly 0.5 to 1 ug RNA was carried out with random hexamers. The CDR3 of TCR beta was amplified by immunoSEQ multiplex PCR across 54 Vbeta and 13 Jbeta. TCRdb re-analysed the immunoSEQ multiplex PCR reads in MiXCR, keeping a single row per CDR3 protein. Seen here are over 100,000 distinct CDR3 sequences, about 90% observed once, and the top ten hold approximately 0.12%. Sequencing targeted TCR beta in T cells from blood (CD8+ and CD4+). The clonotype comes from a human donor in good health. Sequenced sample: CD8+ T cells from PBMCs.

Written as DNA, the CDR3 is TGCGCCAGCAGTAGGTCAGCAGCTAGCACAGATACGCAGTATTTT. This gives the protein CASSRSAASTDTQYF. The chain uses TRBV5-1 and TRBJ2-3; D gene unclear. The V end lost 5 bases, the J end lost 0 bases, and 13 bases lay between the germline ends. CDR3 length equals 15 residues. In germline, CDR1 is SGHRS, CDR2 YFSETQ.